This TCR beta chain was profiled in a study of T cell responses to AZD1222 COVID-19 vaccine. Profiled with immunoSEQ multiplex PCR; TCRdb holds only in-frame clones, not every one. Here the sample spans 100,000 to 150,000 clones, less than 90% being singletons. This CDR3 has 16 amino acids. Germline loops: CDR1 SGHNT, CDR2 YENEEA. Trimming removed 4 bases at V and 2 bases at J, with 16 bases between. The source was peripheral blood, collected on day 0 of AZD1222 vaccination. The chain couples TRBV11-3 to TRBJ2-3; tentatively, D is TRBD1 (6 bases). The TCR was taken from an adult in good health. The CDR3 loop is CASSSRNRAPTDTQYF. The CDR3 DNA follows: TGTGCCAGCAGCTCCCGTAACAGGGCTCCCACAGATACGCAGTATTTT.